This T cell receptor beta chain was captured in a study of shared clonotypes between healthy human individuals. Study as a whole: Serving as donors were a couple of women and a few men, whose ages spanned 18 to 49.

Clones were sequenced by immunoSEQ multiplex PCR, and TCRdb holds only the in-frame ones, with some missing. The sample records about 1.1 million clones, about four fifths being singletons. With regard to this clone: Antigen unknown.

The V gene's germline CDR1 is LGHNA and CDR2 YSLEER. With 1 base clipped from V and 5 bases from J, the junction kept 11 bases outside the gene matches. The CDR3 has 17 residues. Study-wide findings and caveats: Non-shared clonotypes had lower generation probabilities than those shared by all four donors.

The receptor comes from a young man in good health. Some clones in this sample may be carry-over from other donors' samples. V is TRBV4-3 and J is TRBJ1-2, with 9 bases lining up with TRBD1. What was sequenced was memory CD4+ T cells from PBMCs. Described subset: CD45RA-negative fraction. The CDR3 nucleotides read TGCGCCAGCAGCCAAGTAGCAGCGCGACAGGGGGGATATGGCTACACCTTC. Amino acids: CASSQVAARQGGYGYTF.